Listed below are T cell receptor beta chains from one sample, sequenced in a study of T cells in Graves' hyperthyroidism and ophthalmopathy. TCRdb recomputed calls from the multiplex PCR reads with MiXCR, one row per CDR3 protein. The sample consists of a few hundred thousand distinct CDR3 sequences, around 20% of them appearing once. The sequenced sample was blood. The receptors originated from a woman aged 45-60 years with Graves' hyperthyroidism. Both conserved end residues are part of each CDR3. D genes are given only for firm matches. Not every row has a clone size; where given, it reads once, few, many or a size class.

clone_size: .
d_call: .
j_call: TRBJ1-1
v_call: TRBV6-9
cdr3_nt: TGTGCCAGCAGTTATCAAGTGGGCACTGAAGCTTTCTTT
cdr3_aa: CASSYQVGTEAFF

clone_size: .
d_call: TRBD2
j_call: TRBJ2-1
v_call: TRBV11-2
cdr3_nt: TGTGCCAGCAGCTTGATTGGACTAGCGGCCTACAATGAGCAGTTCTTC
cdr3_aa: CASSLIGLAAYNEQFF

clone_size: .
d_call: .
j_call: TRBJ2-1
v_call: TRBV7-3
cdr3_nt: TGTACCAGCAGCTTAACCCGGGACAATGAGCAGTTCTTC
cdr3_aa: CTSSLTRDNEQFF

clone_size: few
d_call: .
j_call: TRBJ1-6
v_call: TRBV30
cdr3_nt: TGTGCCTGGGGTACTTCACCCCTCCACTTT
cdr3_aa: CAWGTSPLHF

clone_size: many
d_call: TRBD1
j_call: TRBJ1-3
v_call: TRBV3-1
cdr3_nt: TGTGCCAGCAGCCAGGGTACAGGGGCAGGAAACACCATATATTTT
cdr3_aa: CASSQGTGAGNTIYF

clone_size: .
d_call: .
j_call: TRBJ2-3
v_call: TRBV19
cdr3_nt: TGTGCCAGTAGTAGGAGCCAACGGGGTTCTAGCACAGATACGCAGTATTTT
cdr3_aa: CASSRSQRGSSTDTQYF

clone_size: many
d_call: TRBD1
j_call: TRBJ1-2
v_call: TRBV6-5
cdr3_nt: TGTGCCAGCAGTTTCCGGACAGGGAAGGGCTATGGCTACACCTTC
cdr3_aa: CASSFRTGKGYGYTF

clone_size: few
d_call: TRBD2
j_call: TRBJ2-7
v_call: TRBV12-3/TRBV12-4
cdr3_nt: TGTGCCAGCAGTTTAGATCGGTTAGCGGGGGGCCCCGGATACAAGTTCTCCTACGAGCAGTACTTC
cdr3_aa: CASSLDRLAGGPGYKFSYEQYF

clone_size: few
d_call: .
j_call: TRBJ2-2
v_call: TRBV2
cdr3_nt: TGTGCCAGCGTACGAACGGGGGCGAACACCGGGGAGCTGTTTTTT
cdr3_aa: CASVRTGANTGELFF

clone_size: many
d_call: .
j_call: TRBJ2-3
v_call: TRBV28
cdr3_nt: TGTGCCAGCAGTTTTGCCGGGAGTGAGGCAGATACGCAGTATTTT
cdr3_aa: CASSFAGSEADTQYF

clone_size: many
d_call: .
j_call: TRBJ2-2
v_call: TRBV5-5
cdr3_nt: TGTGCCAGCCGACAATTGTGGAGCGGGTCGAACACCGGGGAGCTGTTTTTT
cdr3_aa: CASRQLWSGSNTGELFF

clone_size: few
d_call: .
j_call: TRBJ1-3
v_call: TRBV7-9
cdr3_nt: TGTGCCAGCAGCTTTGGGGGAGCTTGGAGAAACACCATATATTTT
cdr3_aa: CASSFGGAWRNTIYF

clone_size: many
d_call: TRBD2
j_call: TRBJ2-5
v_call: TRBV2
cdr3_nt: TGTGCCAGCAGGGGGACTAGCGGGAGTGAAGAGACCCAGTACTTC
cdr3_aa: CASRGTSGSEETQYF

clone_size: .
d_call: .
j_call: TRBJ2-7
v_call: TRBV3-1
cdr3_nt: TGTGCCAGCAGCCAAAGACCAGGGGAATTGTACGAGCAGTACTTC
cdr3_aa: CASSQRPGELYEQYF

clone_size: .
d_call: .
j_call: TRBJ2-3
v_call: TRBV27
cdr3_nt: TGTGCCAGCAGTTTCCGGACAGACGGCACAGATACGCAGTATTTT
cdr3_aa: CASSFRTDGTDTQYF

clone_size: few
d_call: TRBD1
j_call: TRBJ1-2
v_call: TRBV30
cdr3_nt: TGTGCCTCAGAAGACAGGGCTGTCTATGGCTACACCTTC
cdr3_aa: CASEDRAVYGYTF

clone_size: few
d_call: .
j_call: TRBJ2-1
v_call: TRBV28
cdr3_nt: TGTGCCAGCAGTCGCCGGGACCTGGGGTTCTTC
cdr3_aa: CASSRRDLGFF

clone_size: many
d_call: TRBD1
j_call: TRBJ1-2
v_call: TRBV20-1
cdr3_nt: TGCAGTGCTTACTCCGACAGGGCCTATGGCTACACCTTC
cdr3_aa: CSAYSDRAYGYTF